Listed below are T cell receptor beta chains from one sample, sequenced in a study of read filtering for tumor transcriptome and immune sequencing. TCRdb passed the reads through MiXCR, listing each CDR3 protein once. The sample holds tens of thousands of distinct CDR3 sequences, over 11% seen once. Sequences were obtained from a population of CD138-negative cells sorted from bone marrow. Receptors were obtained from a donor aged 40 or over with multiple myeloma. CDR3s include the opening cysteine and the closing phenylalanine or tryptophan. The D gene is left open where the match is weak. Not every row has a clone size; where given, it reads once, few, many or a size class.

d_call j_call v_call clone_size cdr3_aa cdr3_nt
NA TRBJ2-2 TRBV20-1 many CSARESDRNTGELFF TGCAGTGCTAGAGAAAGTGACAGGAACACCGGGGAGCTGTTTTTT
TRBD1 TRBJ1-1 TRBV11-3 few CASSFRTGNTEAFF TGTGCCAGCAGCTTCCGGACAGGGAACACTGAAGCTTTCTTT
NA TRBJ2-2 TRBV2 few CASSGRVATGELFF TGTGCCAGCAGCGGTAGGGTGGCGACCGGGGAGCTGTTTTTT
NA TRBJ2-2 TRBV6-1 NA CASSESVAGELFF TGTGCCAGCAGTGAGTCAGTGGCCGGGGAGCTGTTTTTT
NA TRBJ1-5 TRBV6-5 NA CASSNSGVAGQPQHF TGTGCCAGCAGTAACTCAGGGGTAGCGGGTCAGCCCCAGCATTTT
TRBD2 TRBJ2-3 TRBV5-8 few CASSLVPSGRAADTQYF TGTGCCAGCAGCTTGGTGCCTAGCGGGAGGGCAGCAGATACGCAGTATTTT
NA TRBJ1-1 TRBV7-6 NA CACSLGPKNTEAFF TGTGCCTGCAGCTTGGGGCCCAAAAACACTGAAGCTTTCTTT
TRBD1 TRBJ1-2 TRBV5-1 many CASSPTTIGQGAYGYTF TGCGCCAGCAGCCCTACGACGATCGGACAGGGGGCTTATGGCTACACCTTC
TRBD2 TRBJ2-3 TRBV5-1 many CASSLTSGSTDTQYF TGCGCCAGCAGCTTGACTAGCGGGAGCACAGATACGCAGTATTTT
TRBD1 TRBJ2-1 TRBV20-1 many CSASDPGTETSSYNEQFF TGCAGTGCTAGCGATCCCGGGACAGAGACGAGCTCCTACAATGAGCAGTTCTTC
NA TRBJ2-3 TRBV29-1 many CSVKDLQVHTQYF TGCAGCGTGAAGGACCTTCAGGTTCATACGCAGTATTTT
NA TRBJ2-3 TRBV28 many CASSPPDRSTDTQYF TGTGCCAGCAGCCCCCCGGACAGAAGCACAGATACGCAGTATTTT
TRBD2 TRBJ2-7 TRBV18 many CASSPALAGAYEQYF TGTGCCAGCTCACCCGCGCTAGCGGGAGCCTACGAGCAGTACTTC
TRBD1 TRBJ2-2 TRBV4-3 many CASSQGLTGAVTGELFF TGCGCCAGCAGCCAAGGATTGACAGGGGCAGTCACCGGGGAGCTGTTTTTT
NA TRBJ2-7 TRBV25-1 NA CASSERPSPYEQYF TGTGCCAGCAGTGAGCGCCCATCCCCCTACGAGCAGTACTTC
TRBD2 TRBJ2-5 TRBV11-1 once CASTSSGSTETQYF TGTGCCAGCACCTCTAGCGGGAGTACGGAGACCCAGTACTTC
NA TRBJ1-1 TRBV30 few CAWSREGYTEAFF TGTGCCTGGAGCAGGGAGGGGTACACTGAAGCTTTCTTT
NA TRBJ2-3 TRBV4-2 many CASSQVGAGDTQYF TGTGCCAGCAGCCAAGTAGGGGCGGGAGATACGCAGTATTTT
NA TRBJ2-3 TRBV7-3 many CASSPRGDTVTDTQYF TGTGCCAGCAGCCCGAGGGGGGACACCGTCACAGATACGCAGTATTTT
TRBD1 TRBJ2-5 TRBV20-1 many CSAFPGQGPGYQETQYF TGCAGTGCTTTCCCGGGACAGGGCCCTGGCTACCAAGAGACCCAGTACTTC
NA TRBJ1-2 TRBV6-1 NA CASSERSAPTIYGYAF TGTGCCAGCAGTGAAAGGTCGGCACCTACTATCTATGGCTACGCCTTC
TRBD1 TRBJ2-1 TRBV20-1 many CSARDRETMKQFF TGCAGTGCGCGGGACAGGGAGACAATGAAGCAGTTCTTC
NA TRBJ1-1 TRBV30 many CAWSVGDGTEAFF TGTGCCTGGAGTGTCGGAGATGGAACTGAAGCTTTCTTT
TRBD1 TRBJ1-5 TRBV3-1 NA CASSQTGREDQPQHF TGTGCCAGCAGTCAGACAGGGAGGGAAGATCAGCCCCAGCATTTT
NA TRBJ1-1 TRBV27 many CASSFQANRVNTEAFF TGTGCCAGCAGTTTCCAAGCGAACAGGGTGAACACTGAAGCTTTCTTT
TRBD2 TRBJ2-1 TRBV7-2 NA CASNQVGTRPNNEQFF TGTGCCAGCAACCAAGTAGGGACTAGACCTAACAATGAGCAGTTCTTC
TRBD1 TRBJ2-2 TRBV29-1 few CSVDPTLGWSPADRANTGELFF TGCAGCGTTGACCCGACACTGGGGTGGTCTCCGGCCGACAGGGCGAACACCGGGGAGCTGTTTTTT
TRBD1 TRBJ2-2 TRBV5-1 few CASSRTGDAGELFF TGCGCCAGCAGCAGGACAGGGGACGCCGGGGAGCTGTTTTTT
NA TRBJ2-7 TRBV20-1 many CSASSSGAGYEQYF TGCAGTGCTAGTTCGTCGGGGGCCGGCTACGAGCAGTACTTC
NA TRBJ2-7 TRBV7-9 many CASSLQAATYEQYF TGTGCCAGCAGCTTACAGGCCGCCACCTACGAGCAGTACTTC
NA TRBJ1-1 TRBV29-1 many CSVSDRNTEAFF TGCAGCGTCTCTGACAGGAACACTGAAGCTTTCTTT
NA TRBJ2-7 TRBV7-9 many CASSAYYEQYF TGTGCCAGCAGCGCTTATTACGAGCAGTACTTC
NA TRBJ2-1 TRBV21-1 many CASTESSSYNEQFF TGTGCCAGCACCGAGTCTAGCTCCTACAATGAGCAGTTCTTC
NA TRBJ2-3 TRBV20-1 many CSARSGLRADTQYF TGCAGTGCTAGATCTGGACTCCGTGCAGATACGCAGTATTTT
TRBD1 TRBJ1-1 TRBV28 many CASSFWGQGEAFF TGTGCCAGCAGTTTTTGGGGACAGGGAGAAGCTTTCTTT
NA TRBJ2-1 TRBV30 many CAWSTLDEQFF TGTGCCTGGAGCACTTTGGATGAGCAGTTCTTC
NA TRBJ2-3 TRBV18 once CASSHQMRTSPTDTQYF TGTGCCAGCTCCCACCAAATGAGGACGAGCCCCACAGATACGCAGTATTTT
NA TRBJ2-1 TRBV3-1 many CASSQDRLFNEQFF TGTGCCAGCAGCCAAGATAGGCTCTTCAATGAGCAGTTCTTC
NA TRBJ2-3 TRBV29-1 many CSVGRVSNTDTQYF TGCAGCGTCGGCAGGGTATCGAACACAGATACGCAGTATTTT
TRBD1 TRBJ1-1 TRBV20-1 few CSAPNRGRGDTEAFF TGCAGTGCTCCAAACAGGGGGCGCGGAGACACTGAAGCTTTCTTT
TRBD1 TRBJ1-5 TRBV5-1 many CASSASGGRGDQPQHF TGCGCCAGCAGCGCCTCAGGGGGCAGAGGAGATCAGCCCCAGCATTTT
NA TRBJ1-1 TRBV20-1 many CSATLGGNTEAFF TGCAGTGCTACCTTAGGGGGGAACACTGAAGCTTTCTTT
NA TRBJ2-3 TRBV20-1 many CSALGPTGLTDTQYF TGCAGTGCCCTAGGCCCGACAGGCCTCACAGATACGCAGTATTTT
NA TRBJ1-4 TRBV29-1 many CSAGDSFRKLFF TGCAGCGCCGGGGACTCTTTCCGAAAACTGTTTTTT
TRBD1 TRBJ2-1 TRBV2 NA CASTSGQGWSEQSF TGTGCCAGCACCTCCGGACAGGGATGGTCTGAGCAGTCCTTC
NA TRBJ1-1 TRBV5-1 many CASRLAGQNTEAFF TGCGCCAGCAGGTTGGCAGGGCAGAACACTGAAGCTTTCTTT
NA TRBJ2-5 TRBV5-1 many CASSLTPRTAQETQYF TGCGCCAGCAGCCTTACACCCCGGACAGCGCAAGAGACCCAGTACTTC
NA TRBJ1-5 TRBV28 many CASSPRLGRGQPQHF TGTGCCAGCAGTCCGAGACTAGGGCGGGGTCAGCCCCAGCATTTT
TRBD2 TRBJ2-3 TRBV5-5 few CASTGLRTSGRDTQYF TGTGCCAGCACGGGGCTCCGAACTAGCGGGAGGGATACGCAGTATTTT
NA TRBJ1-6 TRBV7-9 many CASSLVIGANYNSPLHF TGTGCCAGCAGCTTAGTTATCGGGGCCAACTATAATTCACCCCTCCACTTT
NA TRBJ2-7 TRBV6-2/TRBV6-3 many CASSYLATGFSEQYF TGTGCCAGCAGTTACCTCGCGACCGGGTTTAGCGAGCAGTACTTC
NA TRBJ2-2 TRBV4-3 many CASSQGGIGTGELFF TGCGCCAGCAGCCAAGGGGGGATCGGGACCGGGGAGCTGTTTTTT
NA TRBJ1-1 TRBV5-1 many CASSLGNGDTEAFF TGCGCCAGCAGCTTGGGAAACGGTGACACTGAAGCTTTCTTT
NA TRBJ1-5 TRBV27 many CASSPGLRISNQPQHF TGTGCCAGCAGCCCGGGTCTGAGGATTAGCAATCAGCCCCAGCATTTT
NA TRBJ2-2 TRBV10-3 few CAITPERNTGELFF TGTGCCATCACCCCGGAGAGGAACACCGGGGAGCTGTTTTTT
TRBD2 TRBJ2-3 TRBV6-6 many CASSRQRESDTQYF TGTGCCAGCAGTCGGCAGCGGGAGTCAGATACGCAGTATTTT
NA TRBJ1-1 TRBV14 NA CASSQIQNRNEAFF TGTGCCAGCAGCCAAATTCAGAACAGAAATGAAGCTTTCTTT
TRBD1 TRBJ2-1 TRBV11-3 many CASSLALGQGVFDEQFF TGTGCCAGCAGCTTAGCCCTGGGACAGGGGGTCTTCGATGAGCAGTTCTTC
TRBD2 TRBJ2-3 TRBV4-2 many CASSQGRLAGVRVVTDTQYF TGTGCCAGCAGCCAAGGTCGACTAGCGGGAGTGAGGGTAGTGACAGATACGCAGTATTTT
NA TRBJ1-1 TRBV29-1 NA CSVGADYMNTEAFF TGCAGCGTTGGCGCGGACTATATGAACACTGAAGCTTTCTTT